The 21 T cell receptor beta chains given below trace back to one sample, sequenced in a study of Graves' ophthalmopathy and Graves' hyperthyroidism. For repertoire sequencing, the TCR beta CDR3 regions were amplified from RNA transcripts. HTBI primers served in a first-round RT-PCR, which a second-round multiplex PCR followed. TCRdb used MiXCR to reprocess the multiplex PCR reads, holding one entry per CDR3 protein. The sample carries roughly 230,000 distinct CDR3 sequences, roughly 21% recorded once. The sample comprised peripheral blood. All receptors derive from a woman aged 45-60 years with Graves' ophthalmopathy.

This clonotype was counted ten times or more. The chain joins TRBV12-5 to TRBJ2-5; 8 bases match TRBD1. The CDR3 runs to 18 residues. After removal of 3 bases from V and 4 bases from J, the junction contained 16 bases not matched to a gene. The germline gives CDR1 LGHNT, CDR2 FRNRAP. The CDR3 region is CASGLAFGSRGLGETQYF. CDR3 nucleotide sequence: TGTGCTAGTGGTTTAGCATTCGGTTCCAGGGGGCTGGGAGAGACCCAGTACTTC.

This sequence joins TRBV6-5 and TRBJ1-2; TRBD1 is a possible D gene (5 bases). The CDR3 runs 15 residues. V was cut by 2 bases and J by 4 bases, with 14 bases left in between. Germline V gene sequence: CDR1 MNHEY, CDR2 SVGAGI. The CDR3 is CASSYGDGAIYGYTF. The CDR3 coding sequence is TGTGCCAGCAGTTACGGGGACGGGGCAATCTATGGCTACACCTTC.

To note about this clonotype: Germline and junction disagree at one end, which may indicate a read error. The chain couples TRBV6-1 to TRBJ2-7; D is uncertain. Looked up from germline, CDR1 is MNHNS and CDR2 is SASEGT. The CDR3 has 12 amino acids. The CDR3 sequence: CASSPPSGLRHF. The CDR3 DNA reads as TGTGCCAGCAGTCCTCCTTCGGGCTTACGGCACTTC.

In its sample, this clonotype was seen many times. V and J are TRBV12-3 or TRBV12-4 and TRBJ2-7; TRBD1 matches at 7 bases. The CDR3 loop spans 12 amino acids. Losses at the gene ends were 5 bases for V and 3 bases for J; bases not matched to a gene: 1. The CDR3 sequence is CASSRQGYEQYF. CDR3 nucleotides: TGTGCCAGCAGTCGACAGGGCTACGAGCAGTACTTC.

This clonotype came up a few times. The chain joins TRBV3-1 to TRBJ2-7; TRBD1 agrees at 9 bases. With V trimmed by 1 base and J by 5 bases, 6 bases remained unmatched. This CDR3 is built from 15 residues. Germline V lookup: CDR1 LGHDT, CDR2 YNNKEL (reference sequence). This CDR3 reads CASSQGGTGFDEQYF. CDR3 DNA sequence: TGTGCCAGCAGCCAAGGAGGGACAGGGTTCGACGAGCAGTACTTC.

V gene TRBV24-1 combines with J gene TRBJ2-7; D uncertain. Trimming cost V 6 bases and J 5 bases, with 7 bases left between them. The CDR3 is made up of 11 amino acids. CDR1 and CDR2 (germline): KGHDR, SFDVKD. CDR3 sequence (DNA): TGTGCCACCAGTTATGGAAACGAGCAGTACTTC. Its protein product is CATSYGNEQYF.

The rearrangement uses TRBV7-2 and TRBJ2-7; D is unclear. Between the trimmed V and J ends, which lost 4 bases and 4 bases, there was a span of 11 bases. CDR3 length: 13 residues. CDR1 and CDR2 from the germline V gene are SGHTA and FQGNSA. The CDR3 reads CASSSVGGYEQYF. Written as DNA, the CDR3 is TGTGCCAGCAGCTCCGTAGGTGGATACGAGCAGTACTTC.

The chain recombines TRBV15 with TRBJ2-7; D ambiguous. Germline CDR1 LNHNV, CDR2 YYDKDF (reference sequence). CDR3 size: 14 residues. V lost 1 base and J 2 bases, leaving 9 bases between the germline ends. As DNA, the CDR3 is TGTGCCACCAGCAGAGGTGGGGAAACCTACGAGCAGTACTTC. Translation: CATSRGGETYEQYF.

This clonotype showed up many times. The gene calls are TRBV19 and TRBJ2-6; the match to TRBD1 covers 10 bases. The germline gives CDR1 LNHDA, CDR2 SQIVND (reference sequence). J lost 0 bases, V lost 0 bases, and 5 bases had no gene match. The CDR3 length is 19 residues. The CDR3: CASSIDRDRGVSGANVLTF. The CDR3 DNA reads as TGTGCCAGTAGTATAGACCGGGACAGGGGTGTCTCTGGGGCCAACGTCCTGACTTTC.

This clonotype was counted ten times or more. The CDR3 here is CASSFPAGAELAEAFF. As DNA, the CDR3 is TGTGCCAGCAGCTTCCCCGCGGGGGCAGAGTTGGCTGAAGCTTTCTTT. The genes are TRBV11-2 and TRBJ1-1; the D gene is possibly TRBD1 (6 bases). Germline CDR1 and CDR2: SGHAT and FQNNGV. The ends were cut back, 3 bases at V and 6 bases at J, with 20 bases in the middle. The CDR3 is made up of 16 amino acids.

The chain joins TRBV30 to TRBJ1-1, with D uncertain. The V and J ends lost 3 bases and 3 bases respectively, with 11 bases between them. Germline V CDR1 and CDR2: GTSNPN, SVGIG (reference sequence). This CDR3 is built from 13 residues. The DNA for the CDR3 is TGTGCCTGGAGCGGTAAGAGGCACACTGAAGCTTTCTTT. It codes for CAWSGKRHTEAFF. The variable domain in full, completed from reference TRBV30 and TRBJ1-1, reads SQTIHQWPATLVQPVGSPLSLECTVEGTSNPNLYWYRQAAGRGLQLLFYSVGIGQISSEVPQNLSASRPQDRQFILSSKKLLLSDSGFYLCAWSGKRHTEAFFGQGTRLTVV.

This clonotype was counted at least ten times. The chain carries TRBV12-3 or TRBV12-4 and TRBJ1-3; D is unclear. CDR3 length equals 16 residues. The V end was cut by 3 bases, the J end by 0 bases, with 12 bases between. The CDR3: CASSLAQVNSGNTIYF. CDR3 coding DNA: TGTGCCAGCAGTTTGGCGCAGGTGAACTCTGGAAACACCATATATTTT.

Many counts were recorded for this clonotype. The chain couples TRBV18 to TRBJ1-2, with D tentatively TRBD1 (5 bases). CDR3 size: 14 residues. Trimming shortened V by 2 bases and J by 1 base, and 8 bases separated the two germline ends. Per the germline V gene, CDR1 is KGHSH and CDR2 is LQKENI. As DNA, the CDR3 is TGTGCCAGCTCACCATCGACAGATAACTATGGCTACACCTTC. Translating gives CASSPSTDNYGYTF.

The CDR3 DNA follows: TGTGCCTGGTCCTTTGGGACTAGCGGGTACGAGCAGTACTTC. It encodes CAWSFGTSGYEQYF. The gene calls are TRBV30 and TRBJ2-7; TRBD2 agrees at 12 bases. Germline values: CDR1 GTSNPN, CDR2 SVGIG (reference sequence). The junction had 6 bases not matched to a gene; V was cut back by 5 bases and J by 4 bases. The CDR3 spans 14 residues.

This clonotype was recorded at least ten times. This chain links TRBV2 with TRBJ1-5, with D perhaps matching TRBD1 (6 bases). CDR3 length: 16 amino acids. Germline CDR1 is SNHLY and CDR2 is FYNNEI. V lost 6 bases and J 6 bases, leaving 21 bases between the germline ends. CDR3 nucleotides: TGTGCCAGCAGAGGGGCCACCAGGGGCGGATCTCAGCCCCAGCATTTT. Translation: CASRGATRGGSQPQHF.

This clonotype was picked up many times. This rearrangement joins TRBV30 to TRBJ1-3; no definite D call. V lost 5 bases to trimming and J lost 6 bases, with 20 bases between them. The V gene's germline CDR1 is GTSNPN and CDR2 SVGIG (reference sequence). The CDR3 runs 15 residues. This CDR3 reads CAWVPDFKNLNTIYF. Here the CDR3 DNA reads TGTGCCTGGGTCCCGGACTTTAAAAACTTAAACACCATATATTTT.

As regards this clonotype: A read error may explain this, as a much larger clone is one base away. J is TRBJ1-2 and V is TRBV4-1; tentative D call: TRBD1 (6 bases). Trimming removed 3 bases at V and 5 bases at J, with 16 bases between. Germline V gene sequence: CDR1 MGHRA, CDR2 YSYEKL. This CDR3 is 15 amino acids long. The CDR3 coding sequence is TGCGCCAGCAGCCATCCGGTCGGGGGGCGGTATGGCTACACCTTC. Protein sequence: CASSHPVGGRYGYTF.

Ten or more counts support this clonotype. V and J are TRBV6-5 and TRBJ2-7; tentatively, D is TRBD1 (6 bases). Trimming took 11 bases from V and 4 from J, leaving 27 bases between them. Germline loops: CDR1 MNHEY, CDR2 SVGAGI. The CDR3 sequence is 16 residues long. The CDR3 reads CALWTAKKRESYEQYF. The CDR3 region has the DNA TGTGCCTTGTGGACAGCCAAAAAAAGGGAATCATACGAGCAGTACTTC.

This clonotype has ten or more counts. The V call is TRBV5-6, the J call TRBJ1-2, with D unclear. This CDR3 is built from 16 residues. The ends were cut back, 4 bases at V and 2 bases at J, with 18 bases in the middle. Per the germline V gene, CDR1 is SGHDT and CDR2 is YYEEEE. The CDR3: CASSPFARGPNYGYTF. CDR3 sequence (DNA): TGTGCCAGCAGCCCCTTCGCGCGAGGGCCCAACTATGGCTACACCTTC.

This clonotype was counted ten times or more. As DNA, the CDR3 is TGTGCCAGCAGCTTAGGGCCCAAGGGCGAGCAGTACTTC. It codes for CASSLGPKGEQYF. The chain couples TRBV7-3 to TRBJ2-7; D not resolved. The CDR3 loop spans 13 amino acids. CDR1 and CDR2 (germline): SGHTA, FQGTGA. The V gene lost 2 bases and the J gene lost 6 bases, with 11 bases spanning the gap. Variable domain in full (rest from reference TRBV7-3 and TRBJ2-7): GAGVSQTPSNKVTEKGKYVELRCDPISGHTALYWYRQSLGQGPEFLIYFQGTGAADDSGLPNDRFFAVRPEGSVSTLKIQRTERGDSAVYLCASSLGPKGEQYFGPGTRLTVT.

This clonotype was seen at least ten times. The chain links TRBV11-2 to TRBJ2-6; 7 bases are shared with TRBD1. The germline CDR1 and CDR2 sequences are SGHAT and FQNNGV. The CDR3 consists of 16 residues. Trimming cost V 5 bases and J 0 bases; bases outside gene matches: 4. CDR3 loop: CASSRTGISGANVLTF. CDR3 nucleotides: TGTGCCAGCAGCCGGACAGGAATCTCTGGGGCCAACGTCCTGACTTTC.